In its sample, the clone carrying this TCR beta chain was seen a few times. The antigen remains undetermined. This entry is derived from a study of CD8 T cells in ankylosing spondylitis. Study-wide findings and caveats: A TCR beta motif of about eight highly homologous variants appeared characteristic of ankylosing spondylitis blood. Reports of some motif variants in reactive arthritis synovial fluid and blood predate this one. It was reported that disease-linked clones were significantly enriched in matched ankylosing spondylitis synovial fluid.

This CDR3 has 14 amino acids. J lost 4 bases, V lost 7 bases, and 8 bases had no gene match. CDR1 is SQVTM, CDR2 ANQGSEA, per germline. The authors made TCR beta libraries by quantitative 5'-RACE with molecular barcodes. TCRdb independently ran MiXCR on the 5' RACE reads; one entry per CDR3 protein. The data hold about 330,000 distinct CDR3 sequences, with around 7.6% observed a single time. The TCR comes from a male donor with ankylosing spondylitis. This chain joins TRBV29-1 and TRBJ2-1; 9 bases map to TRBD2. The sample taken for sequencing was blood, either unsorted or a sorted T cell fraction (not recorded which). The chain's CDR3 is CSAYRAGGYNEQFF. In DNA form, the CDR3 reads TGCAGCGCTTACCGAGCGGGGGGTTACAATGAGCAGTTCTTC.